This T cell receptor (beta chain) appears in the sequencing data of a study of beta chain features in type 1 diabetes. General observations from the study: Within each of all four CD4+ subsets, Type 1 diabetes patients had TCRB CDR3s that were moderately but significantly shorter. Equally in patients and controls, shorter templates might have been favored by PCR. Highly expressing activated T cells could be over-counted with a cDNA template. Whether HLA type influences TCRB rearrangement remained unresolved here.

Reverse transcribing all isolated RNA meant expressed TCRB transcripts were sequenced. Some clones are missing from TCRdb's copy, which holds only in-frame ones; the method was immunoSEQ multiplex PCR. The table shows hundreds of thousands of clones, with about 14% occurring only once. The CDR3 has 15 residues. Germline loops: CDR1 MNHEY, CDR2 SVGAGI. Trimming left V 4 bases short and J 6 bases short, with 15 bases between. This clone was picked up a small number of times. Its target is unknown. The clonotype was recovered from a man aged 18 to 30 with type 1 diabetes. This chain uses TRBV6-5 with TRBJ2-2, with D tentatively TRBD1 (6 bases). The material sequenced was naive CD4+ T cells from blood. The DNA for the CDR3 is TGTGCCAGCAGTTCGTCTGGGGGCTATGCCGGGGAGCTGTTTTTT. Translation: CASSSSGGYAGELFF.